What follows is one T cell receptor beta chain and its context. As processed by the authors: Reference gene primer amplification gave nucleated cell count estimates. The table came from immunoSEQ multiplex PCR; TCRdb's copy has only in-frame clones and leaves some out. V, J and clone size reflect that table, while D and trimming were determined from the DNA. The sample has some 60,000 clones, roughly 90% seen once. This specimen belongs to a study of blood T cell repertoires in COVID-19. Overall study context: Whether acute or convalescent, the COVID-19 samples came from the United States, Italy and Spain. T cells, B-cell-depleted T cells, or PBMCs provided the cDNA or gDNA that served as material.

The CDR3 consists of 13 residues. Germline V lookup: CDR1 SGHAT, CDR2 FQNNGV. The junction had 2 bases not matched to a gene; V was cut back by 3 bases and J by 9 bases. This chain uses TRBV11-2 with TRBJ2-1; 10 nucleotides match TRBD1. Sequences were obtained from peripheral blood. This clonotype was sampled from a human donor in a cohort sampled during active COVID-19. For the CDR3, the DNA is TGTGCCAGCAGCTTCGGGACAGGGGCTGAGCAGTTCTTC. Its protein product is CASSFGTGAEQFF.